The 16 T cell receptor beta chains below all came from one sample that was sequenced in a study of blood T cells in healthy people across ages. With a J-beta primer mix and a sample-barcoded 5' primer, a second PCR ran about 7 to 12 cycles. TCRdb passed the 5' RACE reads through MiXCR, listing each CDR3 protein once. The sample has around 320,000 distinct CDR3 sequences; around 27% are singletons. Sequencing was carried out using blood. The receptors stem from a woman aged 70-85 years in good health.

The CDR3 here is CASSETGFGFNEQFF. CDR3 nucleotide sequence: TGTGCCAGCAGCGAGACAGGGTTTGGTTTTAATGAGCAGTTCTTC. The chain carries TRBV2 and TRBJ2-5, with 7 bases fitting TRBD1. The end of the DNA fits TRBJ2-1 better, so the J call may be wrong. The length of the CDR3 is 15 residues. CDR1 is SNHLY and CDR2 is FYNNEI in the germline V gene.

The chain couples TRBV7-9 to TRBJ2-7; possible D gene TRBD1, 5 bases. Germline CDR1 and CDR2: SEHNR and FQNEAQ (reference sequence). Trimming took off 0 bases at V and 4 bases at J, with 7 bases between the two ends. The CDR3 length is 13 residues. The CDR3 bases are TGTGCCAGCAGCTTAGCGACAGAGTACGAGCAGTACGTC. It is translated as CASSLATEYEQYV.

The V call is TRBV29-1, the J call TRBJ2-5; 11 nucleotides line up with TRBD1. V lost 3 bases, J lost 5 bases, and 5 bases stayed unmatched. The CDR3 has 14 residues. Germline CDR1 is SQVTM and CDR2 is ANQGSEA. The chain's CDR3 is CSVERTGGRETQYF. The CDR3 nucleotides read TGCAGCGTTGAGCGGACAGGGGGCCGGGAGACCCAGTACTTC. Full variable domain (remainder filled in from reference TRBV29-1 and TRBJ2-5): SAVISQKPSRDICQRGTSLTIQCQVDSQVTMMFWYRQQPGQSLTLIATANQGSEATYESGFVIDKFPISRPNLTFSTLTVSNMSPEDSSIYLCSVERTGGRETQYFGPGTRLLVL.

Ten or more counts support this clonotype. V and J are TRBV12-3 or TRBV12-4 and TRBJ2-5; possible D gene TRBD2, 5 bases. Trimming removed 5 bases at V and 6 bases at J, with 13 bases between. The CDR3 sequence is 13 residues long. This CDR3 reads CASSPLGGQTQYF. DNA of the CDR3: TGTGCCAGCAGTCCCCTTGGAGGACAGACCCAGTACTTC.

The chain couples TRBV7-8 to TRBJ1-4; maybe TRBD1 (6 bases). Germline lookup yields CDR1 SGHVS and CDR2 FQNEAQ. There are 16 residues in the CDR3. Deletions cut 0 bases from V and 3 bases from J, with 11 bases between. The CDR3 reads CASSLARGRPNEKLFF. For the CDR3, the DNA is TGTGCCAGCAGCTTAGCGCGGGGGCGGCCTAATGAAAAACTGTTTTTT.

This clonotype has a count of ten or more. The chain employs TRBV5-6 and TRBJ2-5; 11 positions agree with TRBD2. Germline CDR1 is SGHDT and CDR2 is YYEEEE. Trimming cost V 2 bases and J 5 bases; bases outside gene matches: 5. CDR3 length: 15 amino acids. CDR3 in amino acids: CASSLLAGVGETQYF. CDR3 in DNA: TGTGCCAGCAGCTTACTAGCGGGAGTCGGTGAGACCCAGTACTTC.

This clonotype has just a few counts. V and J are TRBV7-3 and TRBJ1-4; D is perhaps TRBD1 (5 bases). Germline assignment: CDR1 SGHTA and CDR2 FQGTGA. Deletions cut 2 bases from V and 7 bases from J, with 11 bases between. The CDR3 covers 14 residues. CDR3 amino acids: CASSLGGPGEKLFF. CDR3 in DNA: TGTGCCAGCAGCTTAGGGGGTCCCGGTGAAAAACTGTTTTTT.

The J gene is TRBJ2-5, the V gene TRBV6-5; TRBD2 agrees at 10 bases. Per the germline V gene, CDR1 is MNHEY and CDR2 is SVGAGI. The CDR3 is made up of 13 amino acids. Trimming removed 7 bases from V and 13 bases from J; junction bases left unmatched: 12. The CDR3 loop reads CASKIGLAGVWYF. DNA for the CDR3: TGTGCCAGCAAGATCGGGCTAGCGGGAGTGTGGTACTTC.

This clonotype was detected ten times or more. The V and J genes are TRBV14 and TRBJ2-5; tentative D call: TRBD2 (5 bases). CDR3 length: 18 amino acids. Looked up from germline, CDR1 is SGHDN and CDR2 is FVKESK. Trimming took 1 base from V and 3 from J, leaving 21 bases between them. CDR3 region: CASSQAPMLGGRKETQYF. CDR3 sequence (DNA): TGTGCCAGCAGCCAAGCTCCAATGCTAGGAGGAAGGAAAGAGACCCAGTACTTC.

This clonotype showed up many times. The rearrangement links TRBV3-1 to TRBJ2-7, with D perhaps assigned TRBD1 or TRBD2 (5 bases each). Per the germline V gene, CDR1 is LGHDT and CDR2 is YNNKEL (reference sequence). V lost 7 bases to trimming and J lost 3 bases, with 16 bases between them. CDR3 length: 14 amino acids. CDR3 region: CASKPGQHNYEQYF. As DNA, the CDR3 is TGTGCCAGCAAACCGGGGCAGCATAACTACGAGCAGTACTTC.

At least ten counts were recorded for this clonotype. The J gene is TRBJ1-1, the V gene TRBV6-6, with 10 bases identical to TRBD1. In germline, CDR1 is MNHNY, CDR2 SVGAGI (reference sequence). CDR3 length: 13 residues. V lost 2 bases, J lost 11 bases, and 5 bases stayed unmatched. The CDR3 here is CASSYGDRGMAFF. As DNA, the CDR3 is TGTGCCAGCAGTTACGGGGACAGGGGAATGGCTTTCTTT.

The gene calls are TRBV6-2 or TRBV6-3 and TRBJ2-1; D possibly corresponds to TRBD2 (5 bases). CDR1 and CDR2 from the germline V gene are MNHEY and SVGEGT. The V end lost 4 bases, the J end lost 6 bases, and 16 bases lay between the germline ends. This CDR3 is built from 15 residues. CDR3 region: CASSSGARRGNEQFF. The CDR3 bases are TGTGCCAGCAGTTCCGGAGCCCGACGGGGCAATGAGCAGTTCTTC.

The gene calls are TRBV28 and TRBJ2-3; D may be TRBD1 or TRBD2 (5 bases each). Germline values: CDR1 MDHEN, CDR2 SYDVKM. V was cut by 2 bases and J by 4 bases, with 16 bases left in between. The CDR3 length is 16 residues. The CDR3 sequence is CASSLGGRANSDTQYF. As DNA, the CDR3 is TGTGCCAGCAGTTTAGGGGGTAGGGCTAACTCAGATACGCAGTATTTT.

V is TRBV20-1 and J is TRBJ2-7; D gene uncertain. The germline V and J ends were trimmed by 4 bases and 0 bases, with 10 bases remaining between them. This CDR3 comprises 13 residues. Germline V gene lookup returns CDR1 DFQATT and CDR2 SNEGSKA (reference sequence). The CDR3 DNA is TGCAGTGCTAAGAGCGAAAGCTCCTACGAGCAGTACTTC. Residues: CSAKSESSYEQYF.

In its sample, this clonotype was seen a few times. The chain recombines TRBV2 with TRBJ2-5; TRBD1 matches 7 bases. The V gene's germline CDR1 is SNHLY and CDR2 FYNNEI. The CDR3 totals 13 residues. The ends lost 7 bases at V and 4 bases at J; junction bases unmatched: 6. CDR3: CASTPNRGETQYF. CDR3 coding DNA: TGTGCCAGCACTCCAAACAGGGGAGAGACCCAGTACTTC.

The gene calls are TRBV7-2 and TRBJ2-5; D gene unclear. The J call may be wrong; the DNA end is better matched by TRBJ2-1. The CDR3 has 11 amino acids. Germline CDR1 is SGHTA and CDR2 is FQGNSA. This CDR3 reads CASSWVDEQFF. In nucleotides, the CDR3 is TGTGCCAGCAGCTGGGTCGATGAGCAGTTCTTC.